This entry describes one T cell receptor beta chain. The sample comes from a study of T cell changes during pregnancy in multiple sclerosis. Produced via immunoSEQ multiplex PCR; TCRdb's table is partial and in-frame only. The data hold tens of thousands of clones, with 92% observed a single time. Germline-derived CDR1 and CDR2 are SNHLY and FYNNEI. CDR3 length equals 14 residues. The V gene lost 6 bases and the J gene lost 0 bases, with 8 bases spanning the gap. The genes are TRBV2 and TRBJ1-4; no firm D call. This clonotype was sampled from a female donor with multiple sclerosis, enrolled in a pregnancy study. Sequenced material: CD4+ T cells from peripheral blood mononuclear cells, taken in the second trimester of pregnancy. CDR3 sequence: CASRVVPTNEKLFF. CDR3 in DNA: TGTGCCAGCAGAGTAGTTCCAACTAATGAAAAACTGTTTTTT.